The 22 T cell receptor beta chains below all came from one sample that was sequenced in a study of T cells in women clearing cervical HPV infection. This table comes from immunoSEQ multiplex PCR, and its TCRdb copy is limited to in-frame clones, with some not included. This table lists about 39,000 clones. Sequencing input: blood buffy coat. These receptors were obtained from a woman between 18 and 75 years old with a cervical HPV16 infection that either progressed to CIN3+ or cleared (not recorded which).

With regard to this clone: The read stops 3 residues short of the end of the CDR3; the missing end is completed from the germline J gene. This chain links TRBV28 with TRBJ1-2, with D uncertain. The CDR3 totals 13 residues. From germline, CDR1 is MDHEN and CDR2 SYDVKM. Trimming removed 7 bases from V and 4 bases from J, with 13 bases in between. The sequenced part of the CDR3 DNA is TGTGCCAGCAAGGAGTCAGGAAGCTATGGC. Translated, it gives CASKESGSYG. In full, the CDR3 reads CASKESGSYGYTF.

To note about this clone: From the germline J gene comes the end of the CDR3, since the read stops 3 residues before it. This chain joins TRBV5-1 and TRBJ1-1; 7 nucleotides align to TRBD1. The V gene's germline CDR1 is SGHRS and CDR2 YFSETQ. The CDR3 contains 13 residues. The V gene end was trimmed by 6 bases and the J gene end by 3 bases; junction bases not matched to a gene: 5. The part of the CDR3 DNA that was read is TGCGCCAGCACCGACACAGGGGACACTGAA. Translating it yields CASTDTGDTE. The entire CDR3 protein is CASTDTGDTEAFF.

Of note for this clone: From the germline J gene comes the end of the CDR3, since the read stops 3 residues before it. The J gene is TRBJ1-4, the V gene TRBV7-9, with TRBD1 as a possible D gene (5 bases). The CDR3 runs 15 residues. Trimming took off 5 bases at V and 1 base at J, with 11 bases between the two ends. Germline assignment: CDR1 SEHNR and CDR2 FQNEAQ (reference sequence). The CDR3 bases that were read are TGTGCCAGCAGCAGGGGTGGGCGAACTAATGAAAAA. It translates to CASSRGGRTNEK. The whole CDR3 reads CASSRGGRTNEKLFF.

CDR3 bases read: TGCAGTGCTACCCCCTTTCAGTATGGC. Translating gives CSATPFQYG. In full, the CDR3 reads CSATPFQYGYTF. The chain joins TRBV20-1 to TRBJ1-2; D remains unclear. The CDR3 end is not reached by the read, which stops 3 residues before it; the germline J gene fills it in. In germline, CDR1 is DFQATT, CDR2 SNEGSKA (reference sequence). Between the trimmed V and J ends, which lost 4 bases and 5 bases, there was a span of 11 bases. This CDR3 comprises 12 residues.

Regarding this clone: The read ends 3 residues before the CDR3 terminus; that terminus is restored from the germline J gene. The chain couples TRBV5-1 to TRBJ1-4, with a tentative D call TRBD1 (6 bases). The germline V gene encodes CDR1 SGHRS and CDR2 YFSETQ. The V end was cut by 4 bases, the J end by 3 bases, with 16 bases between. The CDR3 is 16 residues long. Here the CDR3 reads CASSLGQSNSNEKLFF. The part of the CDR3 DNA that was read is TGCGCCAGCAGCCTAGGACAGAGCAACTCTAATGAAAAA.

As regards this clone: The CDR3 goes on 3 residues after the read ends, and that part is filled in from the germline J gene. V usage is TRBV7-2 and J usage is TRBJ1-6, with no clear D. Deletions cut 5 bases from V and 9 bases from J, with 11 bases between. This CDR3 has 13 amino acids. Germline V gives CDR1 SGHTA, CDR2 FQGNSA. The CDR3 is CASSPLQVSPLHF. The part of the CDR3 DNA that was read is TGTGCCAGCAGCCCCCTTCAGGTTTCACCC.

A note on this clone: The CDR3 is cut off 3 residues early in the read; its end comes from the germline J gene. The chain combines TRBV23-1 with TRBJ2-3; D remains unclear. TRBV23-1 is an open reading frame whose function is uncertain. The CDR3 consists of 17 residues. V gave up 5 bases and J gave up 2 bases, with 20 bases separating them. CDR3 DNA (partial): TGCGCCAGCAGTGCCCCGGGTGATTTGTCCTCCACAGATACG. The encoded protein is CASSAPGDLSSTDT. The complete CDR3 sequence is CASSAPGDLSSTDTQYF.

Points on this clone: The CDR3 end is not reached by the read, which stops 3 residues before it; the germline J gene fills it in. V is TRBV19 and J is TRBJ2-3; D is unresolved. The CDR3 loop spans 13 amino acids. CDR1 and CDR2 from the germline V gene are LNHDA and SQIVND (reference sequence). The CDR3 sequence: CASRKAPQETQYF. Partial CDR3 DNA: TGTGCCAGTAGAAAGGCACCTCAAGAGACG.

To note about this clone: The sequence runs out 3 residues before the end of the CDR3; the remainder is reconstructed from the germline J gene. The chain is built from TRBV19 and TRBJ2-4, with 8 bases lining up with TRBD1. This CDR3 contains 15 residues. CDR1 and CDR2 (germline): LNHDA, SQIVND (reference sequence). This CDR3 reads CASSIRGTGTYGQYF. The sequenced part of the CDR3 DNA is TGTGCCAGTAGTATACGGGGGACAGGCACCTATGGT.

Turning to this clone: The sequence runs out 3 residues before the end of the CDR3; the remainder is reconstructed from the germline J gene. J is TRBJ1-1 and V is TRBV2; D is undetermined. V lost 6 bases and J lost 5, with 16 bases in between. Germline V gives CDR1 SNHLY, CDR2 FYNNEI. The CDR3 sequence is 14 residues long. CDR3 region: CASSEERVLTEAFF. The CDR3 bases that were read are TGTGCCAGCAGCGAGGAAAGGGTTTTAACTGAA.

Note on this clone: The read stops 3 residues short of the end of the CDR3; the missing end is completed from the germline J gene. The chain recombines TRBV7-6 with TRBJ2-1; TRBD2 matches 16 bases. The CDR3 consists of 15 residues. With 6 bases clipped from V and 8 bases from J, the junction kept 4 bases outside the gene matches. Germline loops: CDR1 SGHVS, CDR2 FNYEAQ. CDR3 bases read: TGTGCCAGCAGTCAAGGGACTAGCGGGAGGGATGAG. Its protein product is CASSQGTSGRDE. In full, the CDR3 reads CASSQGTSGRDEQFF.

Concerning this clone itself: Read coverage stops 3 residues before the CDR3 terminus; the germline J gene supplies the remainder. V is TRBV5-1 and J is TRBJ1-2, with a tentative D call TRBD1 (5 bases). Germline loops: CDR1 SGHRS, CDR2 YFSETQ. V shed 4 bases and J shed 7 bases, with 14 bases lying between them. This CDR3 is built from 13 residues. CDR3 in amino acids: CASSPDRGVGYTF. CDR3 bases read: TGCGCCAGCAGCCCCGACAGAGGTGTTGGC.

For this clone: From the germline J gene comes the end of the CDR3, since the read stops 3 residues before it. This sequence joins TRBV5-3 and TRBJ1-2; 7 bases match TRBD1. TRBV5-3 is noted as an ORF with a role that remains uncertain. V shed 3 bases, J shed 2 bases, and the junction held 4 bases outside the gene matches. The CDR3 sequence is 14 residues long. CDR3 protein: CARSCPGQNYGYTF. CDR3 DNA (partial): TGTGCCAGAAGCTGTCCGGGACAGAACTATGGC.

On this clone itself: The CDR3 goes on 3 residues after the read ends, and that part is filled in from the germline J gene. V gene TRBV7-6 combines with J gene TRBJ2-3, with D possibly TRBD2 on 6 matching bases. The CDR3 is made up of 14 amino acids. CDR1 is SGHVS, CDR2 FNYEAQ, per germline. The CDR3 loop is CASSLGGTQETQYF. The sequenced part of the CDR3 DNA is TGTGCCAGCAGCTTAGGGGGGACTCAAGAGACG. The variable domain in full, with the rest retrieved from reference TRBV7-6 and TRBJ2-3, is GAGVSQSPRYKVTKRGQDVALRCDPISGHVSLYWYRQALGQGPEFLTYFNYEAQQDKSGLPNDRFSAERPEGSISTLTIQRTEQRDSAMYRCASSLGGTQETQYFGPGTRLTVL.

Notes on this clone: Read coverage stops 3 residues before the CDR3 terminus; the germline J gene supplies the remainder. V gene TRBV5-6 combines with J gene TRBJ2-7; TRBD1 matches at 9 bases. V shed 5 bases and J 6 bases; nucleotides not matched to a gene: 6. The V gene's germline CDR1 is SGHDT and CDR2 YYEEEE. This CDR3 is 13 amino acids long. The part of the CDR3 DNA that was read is TGTGCCAGCAGGCGGGACAGGGCGGGCGAG. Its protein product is CASRRDRAGE. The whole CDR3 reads CASRRDRAGEQYF.

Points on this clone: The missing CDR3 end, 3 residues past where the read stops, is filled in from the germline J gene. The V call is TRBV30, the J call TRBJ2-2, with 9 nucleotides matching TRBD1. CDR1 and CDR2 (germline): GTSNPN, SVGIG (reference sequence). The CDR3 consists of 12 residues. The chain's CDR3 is CAWGEGQGELFF. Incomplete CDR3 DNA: TGTGCCTGGGGAGAGGGACAGGGAGAG.

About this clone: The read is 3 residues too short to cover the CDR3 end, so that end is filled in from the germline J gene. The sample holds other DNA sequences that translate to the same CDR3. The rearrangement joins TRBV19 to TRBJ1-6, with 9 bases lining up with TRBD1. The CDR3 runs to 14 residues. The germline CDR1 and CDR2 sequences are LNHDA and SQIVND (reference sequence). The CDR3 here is CASSPGTGLTPLHF. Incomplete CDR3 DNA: TGTGCCAGTAGCCCCGGGACAGGGCTGACGCCC.

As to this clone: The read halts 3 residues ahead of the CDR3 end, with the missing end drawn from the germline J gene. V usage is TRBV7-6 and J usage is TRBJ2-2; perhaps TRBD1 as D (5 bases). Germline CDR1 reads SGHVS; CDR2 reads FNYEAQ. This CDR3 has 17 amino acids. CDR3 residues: CASSPFAAGNGANVLFF. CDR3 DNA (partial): TGTGCCAGCAGTCCCTTCGCGGCAGGGAATGGGGCCAACGTG.

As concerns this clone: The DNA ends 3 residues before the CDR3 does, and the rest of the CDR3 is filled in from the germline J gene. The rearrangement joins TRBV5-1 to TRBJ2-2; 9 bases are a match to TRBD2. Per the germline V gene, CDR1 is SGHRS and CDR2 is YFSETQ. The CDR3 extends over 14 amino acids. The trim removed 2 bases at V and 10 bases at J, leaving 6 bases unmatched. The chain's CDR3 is CASSFTGTSLELFF. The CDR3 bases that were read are TGCGCCAGCAGCTTTACCGGGACTAGCTTGGAG.

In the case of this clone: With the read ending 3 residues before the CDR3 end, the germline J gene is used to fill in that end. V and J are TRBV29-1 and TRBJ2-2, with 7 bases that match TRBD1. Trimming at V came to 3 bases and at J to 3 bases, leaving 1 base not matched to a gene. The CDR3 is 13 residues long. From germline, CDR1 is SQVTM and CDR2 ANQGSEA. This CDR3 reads CSVDRGYTGELFF. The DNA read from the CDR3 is TGCAGCGTTGACAGGGGGTACACCGGGGAG.

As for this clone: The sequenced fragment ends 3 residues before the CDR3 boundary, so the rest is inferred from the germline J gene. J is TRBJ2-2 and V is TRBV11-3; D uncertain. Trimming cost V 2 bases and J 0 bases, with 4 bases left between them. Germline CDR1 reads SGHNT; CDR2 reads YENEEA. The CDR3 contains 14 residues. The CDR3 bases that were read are TGTGCCAGCAGCTTAACAGCGAACACCGGGGAG. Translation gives CASSLTANTGE. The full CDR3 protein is CASSLTANTGELFF.

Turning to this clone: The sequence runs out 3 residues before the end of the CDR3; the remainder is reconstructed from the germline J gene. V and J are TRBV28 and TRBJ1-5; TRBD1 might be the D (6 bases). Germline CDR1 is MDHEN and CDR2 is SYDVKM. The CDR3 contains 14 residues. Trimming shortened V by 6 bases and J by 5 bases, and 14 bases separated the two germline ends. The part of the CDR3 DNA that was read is TGTGCCAGCAGCAAGTCAGGGGCTGATCAGCCC. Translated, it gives CASSKSGADQP. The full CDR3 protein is CASSKSGADQPQHF.